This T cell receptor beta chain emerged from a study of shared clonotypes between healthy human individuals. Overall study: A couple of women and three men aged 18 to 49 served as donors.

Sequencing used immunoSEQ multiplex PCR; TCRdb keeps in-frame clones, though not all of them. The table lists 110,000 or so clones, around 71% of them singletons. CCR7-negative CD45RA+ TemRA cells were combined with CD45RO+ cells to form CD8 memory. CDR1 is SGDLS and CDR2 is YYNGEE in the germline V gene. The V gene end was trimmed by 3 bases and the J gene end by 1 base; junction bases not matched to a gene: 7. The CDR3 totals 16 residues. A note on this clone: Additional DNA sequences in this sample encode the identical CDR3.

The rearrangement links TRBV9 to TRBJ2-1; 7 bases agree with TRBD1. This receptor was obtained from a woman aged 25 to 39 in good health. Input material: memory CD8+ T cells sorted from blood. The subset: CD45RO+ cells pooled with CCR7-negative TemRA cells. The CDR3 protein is CASSGTGAGSYNEQFF. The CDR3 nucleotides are TGTGCCAGCAGCGGAACAGGGGCAGGGTCCTACAATGAGCAGTTCTTC.